A single sample is the source of the 24 T cell receptor beta chains below, sequenced in a study of patients and donors after allogeneic stem cell transplantation. TCRdb independently ran MiXCR on the RT-PCR reads; one entry per CDR3 protein. The sample consists of fewer than 500,000 distinct CDR3 sequences, approximately 16% of them appearing once. Sequenced input: blood, either unsorted or a sorted T cell fraction (not recorded which). All receptors derive from a human donor who was either an allogeneic HSCT recipient or a stem cell or donor lymphocyte infusion donor (not recorded which). It is not recorded whose cells these are; they may come from a transplant donor.

The rearrangement links TRBV3-1 to TRBJ2-1; no reliable D call. Germline CDR1 and CDR2: LGHDT and YNNKEL (reference sequence). V was clipped by 3 bases and J by 3 bases, with 3 bases between them. The CDR3 consists of 12 residues. The CDR3 loop is CASSHDYNEQFF. The CDR3 DNA reads as TGTGCCAGCAGCCACGACTACAATGAGCAGTTCTTC.

This clonotype was counted at least ten times. The V call is TRBV5-1, the J call TRBJ2-1; D unclear. Germline loops: CDR1 SGHRS, CDR2 YFSETQ. V lost 3 bases and J 4 bases, leaving 8 bases between the germline ends. This CDR3 is built from 13 residues. The CDR3 DNA reads TGCGCCAGCAGCTCGGCCGATTACAATGAGCAGTTCTTC. Translation gives CASSSADYNEQFF. Together with reference TRBV5-1 and TRBJ2-1, the CDR3 gives the full variable domain: KAGVTQTPRYLIKTRGQQVTLSCSPISGHRSVSWYQQTPGQGLQFLFEYFSETQRNKGNFPGRFSGRQFSNSRSEMNVSTLELGDSALYLCASSSADYNEQFFGPGTRLTVL.

The V and J genes are TRBV11-1 and TRBJ2-1; no reliable D call. This CDR3 is 12 amino acids long. V dropped 5 bases and J dropped 7 bases, with 9 bases sitting between them. CDR1 and CDR2 (germline): SGHAT, FQDESV (reference sequence). Here the CDR3 reads CASSTGANEQFF. The CDR3 bases are TGTGCCAGCAGCACCGGTGCGAATGAGCAGTTCTTC.

V gene TRBV6-5 combines with J gene TRBJ2-2; 9 bases map to TRBD2. The CDR3 consists of 17 residues. Germline V gene data show CDR1 as MNHEY and CDR2 as SVGAGI. Trimming cost V 0 bases and J 4 bases; bases outside gene matches: 6. CDR3 nucleotides: TGTGCCAGCAGTTACTCTCGCGGGAGGGCGGGCACCGGGGAGCTGTTTTTT. This sequence encodes CASSYSRGRAGTGELFF.

The genes are TRBV5-1 and TRBJ2-3; tentatively, D is TRBD2 (7 bases). CDR3 size: 15 residues. V lost 0 bases to trimming and J lost 4 bases, with 12 bases between them. Germline CDR1 reads SGHRS; CDR2 reads YFSETQ. Written as DNA, the CDR3 is TGCGCCAGCAGCTTGGGAGGGGGGGGCGCAGATACGCAGTATTTT. Residues: CASSLGGGGADTQYF.

The table lists this clonotype with a few counts. This rearrangement joins TRBV12-3 or TRBV12-4 to TRBJ2-4; 7 bases agree with TRBD1. Trimming cost V 0 bases and J 5 bases; bases outside gene matches: 19. The CDR3 loop spans 20 amino acids. This CDR3 is CASSLARTFLGQKNQNIQYF. The CDR3 DNA sequence: TGTGCCAGCAGTTTAGCGCGAACTTTTCTGGGACAGAAAAATCAAAACATTCAGTACTTC.

The chain couples TRBV3-1 to TRBJ2-7, with 15 bases that match TRBD2. CDR3 length equals 20 residues. Germline CDR1 is LGHDT and CDR2 is YNNKEL (reference sequence). Trimming cost V 0 bases and J 0 bases; bases outside gene matches: 9. CDR3 in amino acids: CASSQEIGLAGGPGSYEQYF. The CDR3 bases are TGTGCCAGCAGCCAAGAGATCGGACTAGCGGGAGGGCCCGGCTCCTACGAGCAGTACTTC.

This clonotype was picked up a small number of times. The rearrangement uses TRBV4-3 and TRBJ2-5; D unclear. CDR1 and CDR2 from the germline V gene are LGHNA and YSLEER. The CDR3 sequence is 14 residues long. Deletions cut 1 base from V and 7 bases from J, with 13 bases between. The CDR3 DNA follows: TGCGCCAGCAGCCAAGGACACGAGTCTGGGACCCAGTACTTC. Its translation: CASSQGHESGTQYF.

This clonotype turned up a few times. The chain couples TRBV4-1 to TRBJ2-6, with unresolved D. The CDR3 totals 15 residues. Germline CDR1 reads MGHRA; CDR2 reads YSYEKL. Trimming removed 3 bases from V and 0 bases from J, with 6 bases in between. The CDR3 sequence is CASSQGISGANVLTF. DNA of the CDR3: TGCGCCAGCAGCCAGGGGATCTCTGGGGCCAACGTCCTGACTTTC.

Only a few counts were recorded for this clonotype. The CDR3, as DNA: TGCAGTGCTAGCCTACCGGGGCGCATCAATGAGCAGTTCTTC. This gives the protein CSASLPGRINEQFF. This chain joins TRBV20-1 and TRBJ2-1; D possibly uses TRBD1 or TRBD2 (5 bases each). The CDR3 covers 14 residues. V was trimmed by 3 bases and J by 6 bases, leaving 15 bases between them. Germline CDR1 DFQATT, CDR2 SNEGSKA (reference sequence).

This clonotype was seen once. The gene calls are TRBV28 and TRBJ1-1; D perhaps matches TRBD1 (5 bases). Trimming removed 2 bases at V and 4 bases at J, with 14 bases between. Germline V gene lookup returns CDR1 MDHEN and CDR2 SYDVKM. The CDR3 totals 15 residues. The CDR3 DNA reads TGTGCCAGCAGTTTAACACGTGGGGGGGGCACTGAAGCTTTCTTT. Translating gives CASSLTRGGGTEAFF.

This clonotype was counted ten times or more. The J gene is TRBJ1-1, the V gene TRBV25-1; D remains unclear. Germline loops: CDR1 MGHDK, CDR2 SYGVNS. Trimming pared 0 bases from V and 7 bases from J, leaving 9 bases between. The CDR3 runs 13 residues. The DNA of the CDR3 is TGTGCCAGCAGTGAATATAATGCGGATGAAGCTTTCTTT. Translated: CASSEYNADEAFF.

This clonotype occurred a few times. V and J are TRBV2 and TRBJ1-2; D is undetermined. The CDR3 spans 11 residues. Trimming left V 7 bases short and J 7 bases short, with 10 bases between. Germline V gene lookup returns CDR1 SNHLY and CDR2 FYNNEI. The CDR3 reads CASTDSGGYTF. The CDR3, as DNA: TGTGCCAGCACCGATAGCGGTGGCTACACCTTC.

This clonotype appeared a few times. This chain connects TRBV7-2 to TRBJ2-5; 9 bases agree with TRBD2. CDR1 SGHTA and CDR2 FQGNSA come from the germline V gene. V lost 4 bases to trimming and J lost 5 bases; unmatched junction nucleotides: 14. The CDR3 has 17 amino acids. In nucleotides, the CDR3 is TGTGCCAGCAGCTCCCCTAGGGGGCGGGGGGGCCCTGAGACCCAGTACTTC. Amino acid sequence: CASSSPRGRGGPETQYF.

As concerns this clonotype: Because the CDR3's place on the DNA is in doubt, the DNA is left out and the CDR3 is given as listed by TCRdb. V is TRBV10-3 and J is TRBJ1-1. From germline, CDR1 is ENHRY and CDR2 SYGVKD. Termini included, the CDR3 measures 13 amino acids. CDR3 residues: CAISEGVGRGAYF.

This clonotype occurred a few times. V gene TRBV15 combines with J gene TRBJ1-5; no firm D call. Germline V gene lookup returns CDR1 LNHNV and CDR2 YYDKDF (reference sequence). The CDR3 has 13 amino acids. V lost 0 bases to trimming and J lost 9 bases, with 9 bases between them. The CDR3 sequence is CATSREGRRPQHF. The CDR3 DNA reads TGTGCCACCAGCAGAGAAGGAAGACGGCCCCAGCATTTT.

The chain combines TRBV5-1 with TRBJ1-6; tentatively, D is TRBD1 (5 bases). The V gene lost 4 bases and the J gene lost 5 bases, with 16 bases spanning the gap. CDR1 and CDR2 (germline): SGHRS, YFSETQ. The CDR3 runs to 16 residues. The DNA for the CDR3 is TGCGCCAGCAGCCTTATGGGGACCGACAATAATTCACCCCTCCACTTT. Amino acid sequence: CASSLMGTDNNSPLHF.

This clonotype was counted only a few times. The gene calls are TRBV6-1 and TRBJ2-7; 12 nucleotides match TRBD2. The V gene's germline CDR1 is MNHNS and CDR2 SASEGT. CDR3 length: 15 residues. V was clipped by 6 bases and J by 5 bases; unmatched bases: 8. The CDR3 DNA reads TGTGCCAGCAGAGTGACTAGCGGGAGTACCCACGAGCAGTACTTC. Its translation: CASRVTSGSTHEQYF.

This clonotype was counted between two and nine times. The J gene is TRBJ2-2, the V gene TRBV7-3; D not resolved. V gave up 2 bases and J gave up 1 base, with 8 bases separating them. The CDR3 sequence is 15 residues long. CDR1 SGHTA and CDR2 FQGTGA come from the germline V gene. The CDR3 DNA is TGTGCCAGCAGCTTACAATACAAGAACACCGGGGAGCTGTTTTTT. This encodes CASSLQYKNTGELFF.

This clonotype was seen a handful of times. The V call is TRBV20-1, the J call TRBJ2-7, with 9 bases fitting TRBD2. With V trimmed by 1 base and J by 2 bases, 15 bases remained unmatched. Germline CDR1 is DFQATT and CDR2 is SNEGSKA (reference sequence). This CDR3 is 18 amino acids long. The CDR3 spells CSARVKGLAHSLAYEQYF. CDR3 coding DNA: TGCAGTGCTAGAGTTAAGGGACTAGCCCACTCCCTTGCCTACGAGCAGTACTTC.

This clonotype was picked up a small number of times. The V and J genes are TRBV29-1 and TRBJ2-3; D perhaps matches TRBD2 (6 bases). Germline V gives CDR1 SQVTM, CDR2 ANQGSEA. Trimming removed 5 bases from V and 0 bases from J, with 15 bases in between. This CDR3 is built from 15 residues. CDR3 residues: CSVWEEFISTDTQYF. The CDR3 DNA sequence: TGCAGCGTTTGGGAGGAGTTCATAAGCACAGATACGCAGTATTTT.

This clonotype was recorded many times. The chain couples TRBV4-1 to TRBJ2-1, with a weak D call TRBD2 (6 bases). V shed 4 bases and J shed 4 bases, with 11 bases lying between them. This CDR3 has 14 residues. Per germline, CDR1 MGHRA and CDR2 YSYEKL. The CDR3 bases are TGCGCCAGCAGCCCCCCGGGAGTTTACAATGAGCAGTTCTTC. Encoded protein: CASSPPGVYNEQFF.

This rearrangement joins TRBV7-9 to TRBJ2-3; tentatively, D is TRBD1 or TRBD2 (5 bases each). Germline values: CDR1 SEHNR, CDR2 FQNEAQ (reference sequence). The CDR3 is 16 residues long. Trimming left V 2 bases short and J 4 bases short, with 16 bases between. This CDR3 is CASSLTRGRRADTQYF. The CDR3 DNA reads as TGTGCCAGCAGCTTAACTCGGGGCCGGCGCGCAGATACGCAGTATTTT.

The V gene is TRBV4-2, the J gene TRBJ2-3; tentative D call: TRBD2 (5 bases). The CDR3 spans 16 residues. Germline lookup yields CDR1 LGHNA and CDR2 YNFKEQ. V gave up 1 base and J gave up 1 base, with 12 bases separating them. The CDR3 region is CASSQGAVLGTDTQYF. As DNA, the CDR3 is TGTGCCAGCAGCCAAGGAGCGGTCCTCGGCACAGATACGCAGTATTTT.